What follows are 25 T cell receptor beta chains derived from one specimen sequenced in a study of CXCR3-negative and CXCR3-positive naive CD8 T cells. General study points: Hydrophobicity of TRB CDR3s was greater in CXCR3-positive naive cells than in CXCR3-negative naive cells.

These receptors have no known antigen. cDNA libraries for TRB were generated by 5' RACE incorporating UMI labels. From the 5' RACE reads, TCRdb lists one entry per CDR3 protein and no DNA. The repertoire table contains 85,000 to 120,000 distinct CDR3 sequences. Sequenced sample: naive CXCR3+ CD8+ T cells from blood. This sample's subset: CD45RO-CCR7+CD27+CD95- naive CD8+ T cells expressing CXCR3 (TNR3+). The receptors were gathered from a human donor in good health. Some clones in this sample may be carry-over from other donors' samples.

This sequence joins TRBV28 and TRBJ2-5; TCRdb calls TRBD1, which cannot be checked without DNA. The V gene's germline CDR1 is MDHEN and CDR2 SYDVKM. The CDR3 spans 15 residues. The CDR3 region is CASSFPDRTQETQYF.

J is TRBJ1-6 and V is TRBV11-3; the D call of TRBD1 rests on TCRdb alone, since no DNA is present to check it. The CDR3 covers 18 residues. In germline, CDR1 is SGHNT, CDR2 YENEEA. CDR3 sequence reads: CASSSYRTGNIYNSPLHF.

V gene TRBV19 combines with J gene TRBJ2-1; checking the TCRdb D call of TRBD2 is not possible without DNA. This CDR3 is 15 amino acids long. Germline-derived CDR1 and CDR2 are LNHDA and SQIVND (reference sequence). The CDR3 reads CASSPSGRGGLEQFF.

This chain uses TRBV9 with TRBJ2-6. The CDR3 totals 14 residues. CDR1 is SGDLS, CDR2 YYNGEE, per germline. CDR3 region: CASSGSSGANVLTF. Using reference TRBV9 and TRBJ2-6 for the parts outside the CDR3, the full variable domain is DSGVTQTPKHLITATGQRVTLRCSPRSGDLSVYWYQQSLDQGLQFLIQYYNGEERAKGNILERFSAQQFPDLHSELNLSSLELGDSALYFCASSGSSGANVLTFGAGSRLTVL.

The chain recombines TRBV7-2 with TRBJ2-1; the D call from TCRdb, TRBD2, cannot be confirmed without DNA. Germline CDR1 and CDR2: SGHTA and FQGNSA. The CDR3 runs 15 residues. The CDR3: CASSLDLAGANEQFF.

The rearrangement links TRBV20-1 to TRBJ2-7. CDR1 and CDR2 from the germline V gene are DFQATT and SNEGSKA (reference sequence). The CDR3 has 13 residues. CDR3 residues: CSALDSSSYEQYF.

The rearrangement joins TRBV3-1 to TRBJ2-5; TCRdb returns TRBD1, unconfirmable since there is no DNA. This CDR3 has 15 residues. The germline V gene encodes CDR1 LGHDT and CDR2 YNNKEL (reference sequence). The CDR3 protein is CASSQEGASSETQYF.

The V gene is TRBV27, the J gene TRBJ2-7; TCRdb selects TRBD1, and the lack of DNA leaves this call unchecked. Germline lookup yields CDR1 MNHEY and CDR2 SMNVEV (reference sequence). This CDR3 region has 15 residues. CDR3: CASSPPELRSYEQYF.

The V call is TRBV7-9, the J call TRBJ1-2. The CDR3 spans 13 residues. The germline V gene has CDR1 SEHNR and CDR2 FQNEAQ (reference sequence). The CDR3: CASTVAEEYGYTF. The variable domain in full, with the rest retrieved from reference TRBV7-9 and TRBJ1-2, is DTGVSQNPRHKITKRGQNVTFRCDPISEHNRLYWYRQTLGQGPEFLTYFQNEAQLEKSRLLSDRFSAERPKGSFSTLEIQRTEQGDSAMYLCASTVAEEYGYTFGSGTRLTVV.

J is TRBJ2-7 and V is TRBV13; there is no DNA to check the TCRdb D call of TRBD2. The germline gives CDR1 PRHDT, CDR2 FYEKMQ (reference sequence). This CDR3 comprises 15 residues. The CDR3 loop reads CASSLIAGGPDEQYF.

CDR3 sequence reads: CASSSSTGRAYNEQFF. The chain uses TRBV5-1 and TRBJ2-1; TCRdb's D call of TRBD2 is untestable without DNA. The germline gives CDR1 SGHRS, CDR2 YFSETQ. The CDR3 loop spans 16 amino acids.

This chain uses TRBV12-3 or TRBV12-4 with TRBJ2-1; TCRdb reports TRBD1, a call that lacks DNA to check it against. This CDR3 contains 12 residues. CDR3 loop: CASTPGTPEQFF.

CDR3: CASSYDTGRETQYF. V is TRBV6-5 and J is TRBJ2-5; the D call from TCRdb, TRBD1, cannot be confirmed without DNA. There are 14 residues in the CDR3. Germline V gene data show CDR1 as MNHEY and CDR2 as SVGAGI.

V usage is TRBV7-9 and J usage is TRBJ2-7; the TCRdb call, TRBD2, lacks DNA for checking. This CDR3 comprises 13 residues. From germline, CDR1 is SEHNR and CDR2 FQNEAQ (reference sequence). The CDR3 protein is CASSSLYRNEQYF.

CDR3 region: CASSRQVRAEQYF. The chain recombines TRBV11-2 with TRBJ2-7; the TCRdb call, TRBD1, lacks DNA for checking. CDR3 length equals 13 residues. Germline CDR1 and CDR2: SGHAT and FQNNGV.

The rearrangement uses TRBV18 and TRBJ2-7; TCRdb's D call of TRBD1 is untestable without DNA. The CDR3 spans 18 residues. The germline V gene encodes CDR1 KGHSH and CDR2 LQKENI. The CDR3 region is CASSPRSAGRPPPYEQYF.

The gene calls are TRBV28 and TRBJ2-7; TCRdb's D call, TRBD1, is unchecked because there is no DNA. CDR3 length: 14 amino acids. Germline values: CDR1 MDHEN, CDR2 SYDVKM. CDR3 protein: CASSSPVMSYEQYF. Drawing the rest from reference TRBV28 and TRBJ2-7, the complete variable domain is DVKVTQSSRYLVKRTGEKVFLECVQDMDHENMFWYRQDPGLGLRLIYFSYDVKMKEKGDIPEGYSVSREKKERFSLILESASTNQTSMYLCASSSPVMSYEQYFGPGTRLTVT.

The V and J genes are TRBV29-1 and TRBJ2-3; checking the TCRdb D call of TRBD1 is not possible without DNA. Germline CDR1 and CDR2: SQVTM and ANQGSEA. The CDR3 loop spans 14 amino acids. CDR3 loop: CSVEGQGASDTQYF.

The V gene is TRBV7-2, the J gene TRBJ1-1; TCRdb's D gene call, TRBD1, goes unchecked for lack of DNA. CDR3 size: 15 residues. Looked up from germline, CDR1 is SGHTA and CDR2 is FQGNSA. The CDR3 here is CASSLVGGRGQTSDF.

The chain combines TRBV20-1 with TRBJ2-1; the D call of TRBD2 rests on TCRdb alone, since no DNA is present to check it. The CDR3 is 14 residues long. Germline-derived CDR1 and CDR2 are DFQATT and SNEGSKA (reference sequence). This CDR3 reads CSAIRAGGYNEQFF.

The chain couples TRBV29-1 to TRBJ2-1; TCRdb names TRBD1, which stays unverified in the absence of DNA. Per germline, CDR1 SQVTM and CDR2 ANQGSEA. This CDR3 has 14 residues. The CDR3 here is CSVIPGTDNNEQFF.

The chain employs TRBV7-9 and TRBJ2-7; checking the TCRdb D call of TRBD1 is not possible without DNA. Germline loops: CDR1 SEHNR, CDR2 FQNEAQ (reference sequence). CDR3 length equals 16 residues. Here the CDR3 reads CASSPTDRGSTYEQYF.

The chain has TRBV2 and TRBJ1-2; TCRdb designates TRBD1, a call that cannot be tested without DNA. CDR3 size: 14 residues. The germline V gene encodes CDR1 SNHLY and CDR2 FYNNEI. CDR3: CASSWDGVNYGYTF.

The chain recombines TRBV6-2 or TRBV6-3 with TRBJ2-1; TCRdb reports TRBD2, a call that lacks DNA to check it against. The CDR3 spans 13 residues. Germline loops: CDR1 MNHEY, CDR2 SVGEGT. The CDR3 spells CASSYLVQEGQLF.

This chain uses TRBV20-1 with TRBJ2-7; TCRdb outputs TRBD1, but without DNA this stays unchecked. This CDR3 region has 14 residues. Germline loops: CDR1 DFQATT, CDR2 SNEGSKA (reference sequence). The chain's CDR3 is CSAPGHRGSYEQYF.